This TCR beta chain is from a study of blood T cell repertoires in COVID-19. For the study at large: The study drew acute and convalescent COVID-19 samples from the United States, Italy and Spain. T cells, B-cell-depleted T cells, or PBMCs provided the cDNA or gDNA that served as material.

Generated by immunoSEQ multiplex PCR, the TCRdb table keeps only in-frame clones and is missing some. This sample carries more than 65,000 clones, 60% to 80% of them seen once, and the ten largest clones take approximately 16%. The CDR3 is 13 amino acids. CDR1 is SGHTS, CDR2 YDEGEE, per germline. Trimming took 1 base from V and 7 from J, leaving 9 bases between them. The sequence was obtained from a man aged 55 to 69 with acute or convalescent COVID-19. Sequencing was carried out using peripheral blood. J is TRBJ1-5 and V is TRBV5-8, with unresolved D. CDR3 protein: CASSLLRGQPQHF. The CDR3 nucleotides are TGTGCCAGCAGCTTGTTGCGGGGACAGCCCCAGCATTTT.